The 24 T cell receptor beta chains below all came from one sample that was sequenced in a study of B cell selection in AIRE deficiency. The sorted conventional CD4 T cells were gated as CD4+CD127+. Clones were read by immunoSEQ multiplex PCR, and TCRdb kept only the in-frame ones, dropping some. In the table there are fewer than 30,000 clones, 96% of which are singletons. Input material: CD4+CD127+ conventional T cells sorted from PBMCs. The source of these receptors is a human donor in good health.

The rearrangement joins TRBV5-4 to TRBJ2-2; 7 bases fit TRBD2. J gave up 4 bases and V 2 bases, and 5 bases lay outside the gene matches. Germline lookup yields CDR1 SGHNT and CDR2 YYREEE (reference sequence). This CDR3 comprises 15 residues. The CDR3 spells CASSLAGRGTGELFF. CDR3 nucleotide sequence: TGTGCCAGCAGCTTAGCGGGGAGGGGCACCGGGGAGCTGTTTTTT.

The chain uses TRBV11-2 and TRBJ1-2, with D unclear. The CDR3 covers 13 residues. CDR1 SGHAT and CDR2 FQNNGV come from the germline V gene. Trimming pared 0 bases from V and 7 bases from J, leaving 9 bases between. The CDR3 DNA is TGTGCCAGCAGCTTAGAATGGCTAGGTGGCTACACCTTC. Its protein is CASSLEWLGGYTF.

The chain combines TRBV5-1 with TRBJ2-1; no definite D call. CDR3 length: 11 residues. Germline V gene sequence: CDR1 SGHRS, CDR2 YFSETQ. V was pared by 3 bases and J by 8 bases, with 6 bases between. The CDR3 sequence: CASSSGHEQFF. Written as DNA, the CDR3 is TGCGCCAGCAGCTCGGGCCATGAGCAGTTCTTC.

Only one count was recorded for this clone. The junction does not match germline at one end; this may be a read error. The V and J genes are TRBV7-7 and TRBJ2-3, with TRBD1 matching 10 bases. Germline V gene sequence: CDR1 SSHAT, CDR2 FNYEAQ (reference sequence). The CDR3 runs 15 residues. CDR3 residues: CASSQGTGGTDTQYF. CDR3 DNA: TGTGCTAGCAGCCAAGGGACAGGGGGCACAGATACGCAGTATTTT.

The chain is built from TRBV19 and TRBJ2-7, with D maybe TRBD2 (6 bases). Germline CDR1 and CDR2: LNHDA and SQIVND (reference sequence). This CDR3 has 15 amino acids. Trimming removed 9 bases from V and 4 bases from J, with 22 bases in between. CDR3 loop: CASNPGGGGAYEQYF. DNA for the CDR3: TGTGCCAGCAACCCCGGGGGAGGAGGCGCGTACGAGCAGTACTTC.

V is TRBV27 and J is TRBJ1-2; D is undetermined. Trimming shortened V by 0 bases and J by 5 bases, and 10 bases separated the two germline ends. The CDR3 spans 14 residues. The germline V gene encodes CDR1 MNHEY and CDR2 SMNVEV (reference sequence). This CDR3 reads CASSLSVQSYGYTF. The CDR3 DNA follows: TGTGCCAGCAGTTTATCCGTACAGTCTTATGGCTACACCTTC.

The chain carries TRBV18 and TRBJ2-1, with TRBD2 matching over 10 bases. Germline V gives CDR1 KGHSH, CDR2 LQKENI. V was pared by 2 bases and J by 0 bases, with 10 bases of the junction left unmatched. CDR3 length: 19 residues. CDR3 amino acids: CASSPVGGLAASSYNEQFF. The CDR3 DNA is TGTGCCAGCTCACCAGTAGGCGGACTAGCGGCAAGCTCCTACAATGAGCAGTTCTTC.

The J gene is TRBJ2-3, the V gene TRBV15; TRBD1 aligns across 9 bases. J gave up 1 base and V 3 bases, and 2 bases lay outside the gene matches. CDR1 is LNHNV and CDR2 is YYDKDF in the germline V gene (reference sequence). The CDR3 extends over 15 amino acids. CDR3: CATSSRDRGTDTQYF. The DNA of the CDR3 is TGTGCCACCAGCAGCCGGGACAGGGGCACAGATACGCAGTATTTT.

This chain links TRBV2 with TRBJ2-5; 9 positions match TRBD1. Germline-derived CDR1 and CDR2 are SNHLY and FYNNEI. The V gene end was trimmed by 6 bases and the J gene end by 2 bases; junction bases not matched to a gene: 16. This CDR3 contains 18 residues. The CDR3 protein is CASSTPPGQGGGQETQYF. In nucleotides, the CDR3 is TGTGCCAGCAGCACGCCCCCGGGACAGGGAGGGGGGCAAGAGACCCAGTACTTC.

V usage is TRBV10-3 and J usage is TRBJ2-6, with D perhaps TRBD2 (6 bases). V lost 7 bases and J 1 base, leaving 11 bases between the germline ends. CDR3 length: 15 amino acids. Germline V CDR1 and CDR2: ENHRY, SYGVKD. In DNA, the CDR3 is TGTGCCATCAAGACGGGAGTGTCTGGGGCCAACGTCCTGACTTTC. It codes for CAIKTGVSGANVLTF.

CDR3 protein: CASSQGSGLYQPQHF. CDR3 nucleotide sequence: TGCGCCAGCAGCCAAGGGTCGGGGTTGTATCAGCCCCAGCATTTT. This chain joins TRBV4-1 and TRBJ1-5, with D hard to call. This CDR3 is built from 15 residues. Germline V gene sequence: CDR1 MGHRA, CDR2 YSYEKL. Trimming cost V 1 base and J 5 bases, with 12 bases left between them.

The chain couples TRBV28 to TRBJ2-1, with D perhaps matching TRBD2 (6 bases). CDR1 is MDHEN, CDR2 SYDVKM, per germline. This CDR3 region has 12 residues. The V end lost 7 bases, the J end lost 6 bases, and 10 bases lay between the germline ends. CDR3 region: CASTTRGNEQFF. For the CDR3, the DNA is TGTGCCAGCACCACGCGGGGCAATGAGCAGTTCTTC.

The chain is built from TRBV5-1 and TRBJ1-6; TRBD1 might be the D (5 bases). Between the trimmed V and J ends, which lost 3 bases and 4 bases, there was a span of 11 bases. CDR1 SGHRS and CDR2 YFSETQ come from the germline V gene. The CDR3 totals 15 residues. The CDR3 protein is CASSSSTAYNSPLHF. In DNA, the CDR3 is TGCGCCAGCAGCTCATCGACAGCGTATAATTCACCCCTCCACTTT.

This clone is a singleton in its sample. CDR3 protein: CAISGQLGGEQFF. In DNA form, the CDR3 reads TGTGCCATCAGTGGCCAACTGGGGGGGGAGCAGTTCTTC. This chain connects TRBV10-3 to TRBJ2-1; 7 nucleotides match TRBD2. The CDR3 spans 13 residues. Trimming took 4 bases from V and 10 from J; bases not matched to a gene: 7. The germline V gene encodes CDR1 ENHRY and CDR2 SYGVKD.

V is TRBV19 and J is TRBJ2-5; D might be TRBD1 (6 bases). The germline V and J ends were trimmed by 1 base and 5 bases, with 17 bases remaining between them. The CDR3 sequence is 16 residues long. From germline, CDR1 is LNHDA and CDR2 SQIVND (reference sequence). The CDR3 spells CASSIVGTYPRETQYF. The CDR3 DNA is TGTGCCAGTAGTATAGTCGGGACATACCCCCGGGAGACCCAGTACTTC.

The chain uses TRBV2 and TRBJ2-5; D is undetermined. The germline gives CDR1 SNHLY, CDR2 FYNNEI. The length of the CDR3 is 12 residues. V was clipped by 4 bases and J by 3 bases, with 6 bases between them. CDR3 bases: TGTGCCAGCAGTGCCCCCGAAGAGACCCAGTACTTC. Translated: CASSAPEETQYF.

V gene TRBV6-5 combines with J gene TRBJ2-7; possibly TRBD2 for D (5 bases). This CDR3 is built from 13 residues. Germline CDR1 reads MNHEY; CDR2 reads SVGAGI. Trimming removed 5 bases at V and 4 bases at J, with 12 bases between. The CDR3 loop is CASSELRGYEQYF. The DNA for the CDR3 is TGTGCCAGCAGTGAACTAAGAGGGTACGAGCAGTACTTC.

This clone was detected once. The gene calls are TRBV5-1 and TRBJ2-5; possibly TRBD1 or TRBD2 for D (5 bases each). The better agreement between TRBJ2-7 and the DNA end casts doubt on the J call. Looked up from germline, CDR1 is SGHRS and CDR2 is YFSETQ. This CDR3 has 13 residues. CDR3 in amino acids: CASSFGTFYEQYF. The DNA of the CDR3 is TGCGCCAGCAGCTTCGGGACCTTCTACGAGCAGTACTTC.

The genes are TRBV4-2 and TRBJ2-1; 7 positions match TRBD1. Germline V lookup: CDR1 LGHNA, CDR2 YNFKEQ. The CDR3 has 18 amino acids. V was pared by 0 bases and J by 2 bases, with 10 bases of the junction left unmatched. This chain's CDR3 is CASSQEGQGDLPYNEQFF. For the CDR3, the DNA is TGTGCCAGCAGCCAAGAGGGGCAGGGGGACCTCCCCTACAATGAGCAGTTCTTC.

The genes are TRBV7-2 and TRBJ2-7, with TRBD2 matching over 10 bases. The germline V gene has CDR1 SGHTA and CDR2 FQGNSA. Losses at the gene ends were 2 bases for V and 0 bases for J; bases not matched to a gene: 1. This CDR3 comprises 15 residues. CDR3: CASSLTSGISYEQYF. The CDR3 DNA follows: TGTGCCAGCAGCTTAACTAGCGGGATCTCCTACGAGCAGTACTTC.

The chain links TRBV11-2 to TRBJ1-3; 7 bases agree with TRBD1. Per germline, CDR1 SGHAT and CDR2 FQNNGV. The CDR3 has 15 amino acids. V trimming: 5 bases; J trimming: 0 bases; junction bases outside the gene matches: 4. The CDR3: CASSATGASGNTIYF. CDR3 DNA: TGTGCCAGCAGCGCCACAGGGGCCTCTGGAAACACCATATATTTT.

This CDR3 reads CASSPAGTGELFF. The CDR3 DNA reads as TGTGCCAGCAGCCCAGCGGGTACCGGGGAGCTGTTTTTT. The rearrangement joins TRBV5-4 to TRBJ2-2, with D tentatively TRBD2 (6 bases). The CDR3 covers 13 residues. The germline CDR1 and CDR2 sequences are SGHNT and YYREEE (reference sequence). The ends were cut back, 4 bases at V and 5 bases at J, with 9 bases in the middle. The variable domain in full, completed from reference TRBV5-4 and TRBJ2-2, reads ETGVTQSPTHLIKTRGQQVTLRCSSQSGHNTVSWYQQALGQGPQFIFQYYREEENGRGNFPPRFSGLQFPNYSSELNVNALELDDSALYLCASSPAGTGELFFGEGSRLTVL.

The chain carries TRBV28 and TRBJ2-1; D gene ambiguous. V gave up 1 base and J gave up 8 bases, with 6 bases separating them. The CDR3 consists of 12 residues. In germline, CDR1 is MDHEN, CDR2 SYDVKM. CDR3 residues: CASSLYKDEQFF. Here the CDR3 DNA reads TGTGCCAGCAGTTTATATAAGGATGAGCAGTTCTTC.

V and J are TRBV5-1 and TRBJ2-1; D gene ambiguous. This CDR3 has 17 amino acids. Germline CDR1 is SGHRS and CDR2 is YFSETQ. Trimming removed 1 base from V and 2 bases from J, with 16 bases in between. In DNA form, the CDR3 reads TGCGCCAGCAGCTTGAGTGAGACCATTGGAACCTACAATGAGCAGTTCTTC. Translation gives CASSLSETIGTYNEQFF.